These T cell receptor beta chains were read from a single sample in a study of shared clonotypes between healthy human individuals. The assay was immunoSEQ multiplex PCR, and TCRdb's table has in-frame clones only and misses some. The sample holds roughly 1,100,000 clones, about 76% seen once. The sample taken for sequencing was memory CD4+ T cells sorted from blood. These receptor sequences come from a man aged 18 to 35 in good health. Each CDR3 is given with its conserved first and last residue. A D gene is named only where the DNA matches it firmly. Part of the rows lack a size; the others show once, few, many or a class for expanded clones.

clone_size	v_call	d_call	j_call	cdr3_aa	cdr3_nt
.	TRBV14	.	TRBJ1-2	CASSPGQRHGYTF	TGTGCCAGCAGCCCTGGACAGAGGCATGGCTACACCTTC
.	TRBV6-1	.	TRBJ1-1	CASSSLSGVNTEAFF	TGTGCCAGCAGTTCACTCTCCGGGGTGAACACTGAAGCTTTCTTT
.	TRBV2	TRBD2	TRBJ2-3	CASSVTSGRGTDTQYF	TGTGCCAGCAGTGTGACTAGCGGGAGGGGGACAGATACGCAGTATTTT
.	TRBV5-1	.	TRBJ1-6	CASSLESGNYNSPLHF	TGCGCCAGCAGCTTGGAATCGGGCAACTATAATTCACCCCTCCACTTT
.	TRBV18	.	TRBJ2-5	CASSPSETQYF	TGTGCCAGCTCACCATCAGAGACCCAGTACTTC
.	TRBV7-9	.	TRBJ2-5	CASSLGRTQETQYF	TGTGCCAGCAGCTTAGGACGAACGCAAGAGACCCAGTACTTC
.	TRBV7-9	.	TRBJ2-1	CASSPQGNEQFF	TGTGCCAGCAGCCCTCAGGGCAATGAGCAGTTCTTC
.	TRBV5-1	TRBD2	TRBJ2-5	CASSFSGGREETQYF	TGCGCCAGCAGCTTTAGCGGGGGGCGTGAAGAGACCCAGTACTTC
.	TRBV9	TRBD2	TRBJ2-5	CASSPGGLAGGRETQYF	TGTGCCAGCAGCCCCGGGGGGCTAGCGGGAGGGCGAGAGACCCAGTACTTC
.	TRBV9	TRBD1	TRBJ1-4	CASSADRGAPKLFF	TGTGCCAGCAGCGCGGACAGGGGGGCGCCAAAACTGTTTTTT
.	TRBV5-4	.	TRBJ1-3	CASSLGLPGNTIYF	TGTGCCAGCAGCTTGGGGCTTCCTGGAAACACCATATATTTT
.	TRBV5-1	.	TRBJ2-1	CASSLDPKGLGEQFF	TGCGCCAGCAGCTTGGATCCAAAGGGGCTAGGGGAGCAGTTCTTC
.	TRBV6-6	TRBD1	TRBJ1-1	CASSFGTVEAFF	TGTGCCAGCAGTTTCGGGACAGTTGAAGCTTTCTTT
few	TRBV5-1	.	TRBJ2-7	CASSLYGQTYEQYF	TGCGCCAGCAGCTTGTATGGACAAACCTACGAGCAGTACTTC
.	TRBV28	TRBD1	TRBJ1-5	CASSGQGVGNQPQHF	TGTGCCAGCAGTGGCCAGGGGGTAGGCAATCAGCCCCAGCATTTT
.	TRBV18	.	TRBJ1-4	CASSRTPNEKLFF	TGTGCCAGCTCCCGGACGCCTAATGAAAAACTGTTTTTT
.	TRBV10-3	.	TRBJ1-1	CAISDSIAEAFF	TGTGCCATCAGTGATTCGATAGCTGAAGCTTTCTTT
few	TRBV2	.	TRBJ1-1	CASSASGTEAFF	TGTGCCAGCAGTGCTTCGGGGACTGAAGCTTTCTTT
.	TRBV6-1	.	TRBJ2-6	CASSEGTAGANVLTF	TGTGCCAGCAGTGAAGGAACGGCTGGGGCCAACGTCCTGACTTTC
.	TRBV7-3	TRBD1	TRBJ1-6	CASSPGQENSPLHF	TGTGCCAGCAGCCCGGGACAGGAGAATTCACCCCTCCACTTT
.	TRBV28	TRBD1	TRBJ1-4	CASSLSGTANEKLFF	TGTGCCAGCAGTTTGTCCGGGACAGCAAATGAAAAACTGTTTTTT
.	TRBV6-1	.	TRBJ1-2	CASIREGGLYGYTF	TGTGCCAGCATCAGGGAGGGGGGCCTTTATGGCTACACCTTC
many	TRBV5-1	.	TRBJ1-2	CASSLGPGNGYTF	TGCGCCAGCAGCTTGGGGCCGGGAAATGGCTACACCTTC
.	TRBV19	TRBD1	TRBJ2-7	CASSITGGAYEQYF	TGTGCCAGTAGTATTACAGGGGGTGCCTACGAGCAGTACTTC
once	TRBV4-1	TRBD1	TRBJ2-7	CASRPPGTGIYEQYF	TGCGCCAGCAGACCACCCGGGACAGGGATCTACGAGCAGTACTTC
.	TRBV6-5	.	TRBJ2-3	CASSYFNTQYF	TGTGCCAGCAGTTACTTTAATACGCAGTATTTT
.	TRBV20-1	.	TRBJ2-1	CSASPVYEQFF	TGCAGTGCTAGTCCCGTTTATGAGCAGTTCTTC
.	TRBV5-1	.	TRBJ2-3	CASSLGGVSDTQYF	TGCGCCAGCAGCTTGGGAGGGGTGTCGGATACGCAGTATTTT
.	TRBV10-3	TRBD1	TRBJ2-7	CAISETPEGTGENF	TGTGCCATCAGTGAAACCCCTGAGGGGACAGGAGAGAACTTC
.	TRBV2	.	TRBJ2-2	CASSPWTWTNTGELFF	TGTGCCAGCAGTCCCTGGACTTGGACTAACACCGGGGAGCTGTTTTTT
.	TRBV6-5	TRBD1	TRBJ1-1	CASSYSTGGTGTEAFF	TGTGCCAGCAGTTACTCGACAGGGGGAACGGGCACTGAAGCTTTCTTT
.	TRBV30	.	TRBJ1-4	CALGDRLGEKLFF	TGTGCCCTCGGAGACAGGCTAGGAGAAAAACTGTTTTTT
.	TRBV5-4	TRBD2	TRBJ2-4	CASSQDGLAGTPRNIQYF	TGTGCCAGCAGCCAAGACGGACTAGCGGGGACCCCCCGAAACATTCAGTACTTC
once	TRBV19	.	TRBJ2-5	CASSLWDRRGETQYF	TGTGCCAGTAGTCTATGGGACCGGCGAGGCGAGACCCAGTACTTC
.	TRBV5-4	.	TRBJ2-2	CASSYGGRGNTGELFF	TGTGCCAGCAGTTACGGGGGTCGGGGGAACACCGGGGAGCTGTTTTTT
.	TRBV5-1	.	TRBJ2-5	CASSPQGGQETQYF	TGCGCCAGCAGCCCGCAAGGAGGCCAAGAGACCCAGTACTTC
.	TRBV7-6	TRBD1	TRBJ2-2	CASRKTGTDVTGELFF	TGTGCCAGCAGAAAAACCGGGACAGATGTCACCGGGGAGCTGTTTTTT
.	TRBV28	TRBD2	TRBJ2-7	CASSFPGLGAYEQYF	TGTGCCAGCAGTTTTCCGGGACTAGGAGCCTACGAGCAGTACTTC
once	TRBV18	.	TRBJ2-1	CASSPLNNEQFF	TGTGCCAGCTCACCGCTGAACAATGAGCAGTTCTTC
.	TRBV11-2	.	TRBJ2-3	CASSLGTTVPDTQYF	TGTGCCAGCAGCCTCGGGACAACCGTCCCAGATACGCAGTATTTT
.	TRBV2	TRBD1	TRBJ1-6	CASSRQGLGSPLHF	TGTGCCAGCAGTCGACAGGGATTGGGTTCACCCCTCCACTTT
.	TRBV5-1	TRBD1	TRBJ1-2	CASSLGAGTGYGYTF	TGCGCCAGCAGCTTGGGGGCCGGGACAGGCTATGGCTACACCTTC
.	TRBV2	.	TRBJ1-1	CASGQTNTEAFF	TGTGCCAGCGGTCAAACGAACACTGAAGCTTTCTTT
few	TRBV27	TRBD2	TRBJ2-2	CASRRLAGGPTGELFF	TGTGCCAGCAGGAGACTAGCGGGGGGGCCCACCGGGGAGCTGTTTTTT
once	TRBV5-1	.	TRBJ2-2	CASSLEGGLNGELFF	TGCGCCAGCAGCTTGGAAGGGGGACTAAACGGGGAGCTGTTTTTT
.	TRBV6-1	.	TRBJ1-5	CASSEAGVGISQPQHF	TGTGCCAGCAGTGAAGCGGGGGTGGGGATTAGTCAGCCCCAGCATTTT
.	TRBV6-1	.	TRBJ2-7	CASSTGRPFYEQYF	TGTGCCAGCTCCACAGGCCGTCCTTTCTACGAGCAGTACTTC
.	TRBV29-1	.	TRBJ1-1	CSVDDRGGRAFF	TGCAGCGTTGACGATAGGGGCGGGCGAGCTTTCTTT
.	TRBV5-1	TRBD1	TRBJ1-4	CASSFLGQGQSEKLFF	TGCGCCAGCAGCTTCCTCGGACAGGGGCAGAGTGAAAAACTGTTTTTT
.	TRBV30	.	TRBJ2-2	CAWSSPFQRGRNTGELFF	TGTGCCTGGAGTTCCCCTTTTCAAAGGGGAAGGAACACCGGGGAGCTGTTTTTT
.	TRBV4-1	.	TRBJ2-7	CASSQDWFSYEQYF	TGCGCCAGCAGCCAAGACTGGTTTTCCTACGAGCAGTACTTC
few	TRBV5-1	.	TRBJ2-5	CASSQDYSRTQYF	TGCGCCAGCAGTCAGGACTACTCTCGGACCCAGTACTTC
.	TRBV7-3	.	TRBJ2-5	CASSLWGLEETQYF	TGTGCCAGCAGCTTATGGGGGCTCGAGGAGACCCAGTACTTC
few	TRBV6-6	.	TRBJ1-2	CASSQYADPGYTF	TGTGCCAGCAGCCAATATGCTGACCCCGGCTACACCTTC
once	TRBV5-4	.	TRBJ1-6	CASSLGSNSPLHF	TGTGCCAGCAGCTTGGGGTCTAACTCACCCCTCCACTTT
.	TRBV30	.	TRBJ2-7	CAWSGLRVSEQYF	TGTGCCTGGAGTGGACTACGGGTGTCCGAGCAGTACTTC
.	TRBV7-9	.	TRBJ1-1	CASSPPSRTEAFF	TGTGCCAGCAGCCCCCCGTCCCGAACTGAAGCTTTCTTT
few	TRBV19	.	TRBJ1-5	CASSIGVQGEPQHF	TGTGCCAGTAGTATAGGGGTTCAAGGGGAGCCCCAGCATTTT
.	TRBV25-1	TRBD1	TRBJ2-7	CASKGTGVHEQYF	TGTGCCAGCAAAGGGACAGGGGTCCACGAGCAGTACTTC
.	TRBV4-2	.	TRBJ2-1	CASSQDWGLSNEQFF	TGTGCCAGCAGCCAAGACTGGGGACTCTCCAATGAGCAGTTCTTC